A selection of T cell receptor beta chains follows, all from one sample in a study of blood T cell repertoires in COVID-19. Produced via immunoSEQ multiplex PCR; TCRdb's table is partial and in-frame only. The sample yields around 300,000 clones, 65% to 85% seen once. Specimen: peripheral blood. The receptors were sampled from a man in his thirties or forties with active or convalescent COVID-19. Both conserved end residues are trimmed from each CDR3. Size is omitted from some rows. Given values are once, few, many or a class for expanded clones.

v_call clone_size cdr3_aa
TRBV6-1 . ASSDRARTGNTIY
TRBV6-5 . ASTKGGEETQY
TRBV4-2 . ASSQVGTGVSEQY
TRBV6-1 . ASSEGGGGRNEQF
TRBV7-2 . ASSFKLAGAKTQY
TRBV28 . ASSLPPGQGTEQY
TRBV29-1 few SGGDSYTQY
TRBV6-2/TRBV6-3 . ASSQGGSLPQH
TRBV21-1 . ASSLRAGWGVGYT
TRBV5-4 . ASSPGLAGDHNEQF
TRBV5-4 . ASTSGLNQETQY
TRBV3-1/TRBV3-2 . ASSHRRFFSNEKLF
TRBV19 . ASSGSGYTGELF
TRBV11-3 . ASSLAGRGHNYGYT
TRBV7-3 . ASSLIASSYNEQF
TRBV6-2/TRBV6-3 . ASSLTRVDGTGELF
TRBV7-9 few ASSSQTDHYGYT
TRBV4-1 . ASSLARNTEAF
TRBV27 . ASSLGPGRDYEQY
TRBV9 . ASSVGASWMNTEAF
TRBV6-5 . ASSWGGQEAF
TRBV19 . ASVNQAEYNEQF
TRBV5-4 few ASSRIQGGAGELF
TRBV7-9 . ASSQDSFWEAF
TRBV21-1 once ASSRSGTGIVEAF
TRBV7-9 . ASSLLPLDTQY
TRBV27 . ASSSTQLLQGRIYEQY
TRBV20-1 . SASGQHTSQPQH
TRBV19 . ASIKGRGLGEQF
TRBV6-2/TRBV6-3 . ASSYSHRGNEKLF
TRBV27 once ASSLSGTSYPYEQY
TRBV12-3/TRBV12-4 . ATAGDTGELF
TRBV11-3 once ASSFGQNTEAF